The present TCR beta chain was sequenced within a study of blood T cells in healthy people across ages. The authors ran a second PCR of about 6 to 11 cycles using a sample-barcoded 5' primer and a J-beta primer mix. Each cDNA molecule carried a tag from a template-switch adaptor that contained 12 random nucleotides. At least 2.5 million CDR3-containing paired-end reads were obtained per sample. TCRdb redid the calling of the 5' RACE reads with MiXCR, one entry per CDR3 protein. Of some 800,000 distinct CDR3 sequences detected, under 45% appear once; the ten largest clones hold about 19%. Per-sample PBMC isolation yielded at least 7 million cells. Findings and limits, study-wide: Nothing was known about donor CMV status, and this possibly confounded expanded clonotype changes.

To note about this clonotype: Its antigen is still unknown. A junction boundary mismatches the germline segment, possibly from a read error.

The receptor was isolated from a man aged 60 to 75 in good health. Sequencing was done on a sample of blood.

The CDR3 sequence is CTSSPPIGGELFF. The CDR3 region has the DNA TGCACCAGCAGCCCTCCGATTGGCGGGGAGCTGTTTTTT. The V call is TRBV5-1, the J call TRBJ2-2; D call uncertain. This CDR3 has 13 amino acids. The germline CDR1 and CDR2 sequences are SGHRS and YFSETQ.